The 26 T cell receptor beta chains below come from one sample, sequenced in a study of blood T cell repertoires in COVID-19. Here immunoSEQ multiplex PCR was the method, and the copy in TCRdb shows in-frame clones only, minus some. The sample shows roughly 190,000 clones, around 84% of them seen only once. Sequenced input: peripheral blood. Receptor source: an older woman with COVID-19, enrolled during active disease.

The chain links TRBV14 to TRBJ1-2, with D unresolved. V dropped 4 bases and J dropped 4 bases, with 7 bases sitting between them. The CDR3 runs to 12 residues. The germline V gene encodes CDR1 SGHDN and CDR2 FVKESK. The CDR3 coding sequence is TGTGCCAGCAGCCGAGACCTCTATGGCTACACCTTC. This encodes CASSRDLYGYTF.

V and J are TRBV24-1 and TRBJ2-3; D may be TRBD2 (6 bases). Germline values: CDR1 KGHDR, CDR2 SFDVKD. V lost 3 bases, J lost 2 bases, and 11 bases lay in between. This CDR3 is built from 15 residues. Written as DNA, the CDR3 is TGTGCCACCAGTGATCTGGGAGGCCACACAGATACGCAGTATTTT. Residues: CATSDLGGHTDTQYF.

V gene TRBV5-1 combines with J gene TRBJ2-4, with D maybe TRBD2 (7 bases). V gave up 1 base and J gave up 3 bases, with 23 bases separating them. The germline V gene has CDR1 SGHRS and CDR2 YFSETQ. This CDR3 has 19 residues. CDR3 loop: CASSLRGGLSKVVKNIQYF. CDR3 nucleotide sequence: TGCGCCAGCAGCTTGAGGGGGGGACTCTCTAAAGTGGTCAAAAACATTCAGTACTTC.

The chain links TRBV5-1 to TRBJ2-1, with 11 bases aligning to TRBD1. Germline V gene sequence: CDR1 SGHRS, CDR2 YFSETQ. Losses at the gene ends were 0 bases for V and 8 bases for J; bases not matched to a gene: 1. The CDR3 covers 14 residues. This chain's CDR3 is CASSLGGQGDEQFF. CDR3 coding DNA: TGCGCCAGCAGCTTGGGGGGACAGGGGGATGAGCAGTTCTTC.

The CDR3 protein is CASSDRGDTQYF. The CDR3 nucleotides read TGTGCCAGCAGTGACAGGGGAGATACGCAGTATTTT. V gene TRBV2 combines with J gene TRBJ2-3; the D gene is possibly TRBD1 (6 bases). Germline CDR1 reads SNHLY; CDR2 reads FYNNEI. The CDR3 is 12 amino acids. Trimming removed 3 bases from V and 5 bases from J, with 6 bases in between.

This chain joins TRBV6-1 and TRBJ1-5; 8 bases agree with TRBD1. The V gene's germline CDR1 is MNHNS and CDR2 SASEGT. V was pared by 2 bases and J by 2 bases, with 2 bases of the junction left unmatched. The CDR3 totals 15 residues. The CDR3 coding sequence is TGTGCCAGCAGTGAAAACAGGGGGGGCAATCAGCCCCAGCATTTT. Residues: CASSENRGGNQPQHF.

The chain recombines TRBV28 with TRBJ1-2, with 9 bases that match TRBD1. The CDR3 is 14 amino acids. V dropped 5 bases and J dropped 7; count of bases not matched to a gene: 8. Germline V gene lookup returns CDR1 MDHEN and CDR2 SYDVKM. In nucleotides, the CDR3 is TGTGCCAGCAGTCCCATCACAGGGGGCTCTGGCTACACCTTC. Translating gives CASSPITGGSGYTF.

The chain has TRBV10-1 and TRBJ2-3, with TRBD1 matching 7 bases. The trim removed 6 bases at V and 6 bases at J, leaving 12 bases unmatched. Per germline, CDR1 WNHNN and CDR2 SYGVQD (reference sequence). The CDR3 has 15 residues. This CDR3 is CASSLGTAYGDTQYF. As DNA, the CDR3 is TGCGCCAGCAGCCTCGGGACAGCGTATGGCGATACGCAGTATTTT.

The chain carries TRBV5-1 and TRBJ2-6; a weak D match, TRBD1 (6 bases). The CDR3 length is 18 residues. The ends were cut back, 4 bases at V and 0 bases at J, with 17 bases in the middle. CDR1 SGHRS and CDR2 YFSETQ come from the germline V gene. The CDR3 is CASSMDSGFSSGANVLTF. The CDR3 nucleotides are TGCGCCAGCAGCATGGACAGTGGGTTCAGCTCTGGGGCCAACGTCCTGACTTTC.

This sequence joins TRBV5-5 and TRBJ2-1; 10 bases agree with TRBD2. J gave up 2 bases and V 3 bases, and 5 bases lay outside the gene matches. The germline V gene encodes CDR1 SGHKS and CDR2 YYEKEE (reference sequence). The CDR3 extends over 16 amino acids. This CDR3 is CASSWTSGLTYNEQFF. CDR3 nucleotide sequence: TGTGCCAGCAGCTGGACTAGCGGATTGACCTACAATGAGCAGTTCTTC.

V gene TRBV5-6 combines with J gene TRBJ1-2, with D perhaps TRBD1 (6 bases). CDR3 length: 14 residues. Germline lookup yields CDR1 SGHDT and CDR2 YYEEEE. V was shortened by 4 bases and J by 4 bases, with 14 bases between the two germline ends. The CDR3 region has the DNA TGTGCCAGCAGCCATCAGGACAGATCCTATGGCTACACCTTC. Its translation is CASSHQDRSYGYTF.

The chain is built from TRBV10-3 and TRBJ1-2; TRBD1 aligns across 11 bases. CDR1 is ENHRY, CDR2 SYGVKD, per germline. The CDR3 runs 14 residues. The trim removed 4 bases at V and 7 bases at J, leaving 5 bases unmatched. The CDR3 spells CAISVVDRGLGYTF. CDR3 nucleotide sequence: TGTGCCATCAGTGTGGTGGACAGGGGGCTTGGCTACACCTTC.

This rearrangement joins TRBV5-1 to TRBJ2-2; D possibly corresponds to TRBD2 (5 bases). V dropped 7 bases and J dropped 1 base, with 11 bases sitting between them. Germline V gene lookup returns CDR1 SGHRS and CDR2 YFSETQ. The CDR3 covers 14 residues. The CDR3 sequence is CASEGTLNTGELFF. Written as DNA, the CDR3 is TGCGCCAGCGAGGGTACTTTGAACACCGGGGAGCTGTTTTTT.

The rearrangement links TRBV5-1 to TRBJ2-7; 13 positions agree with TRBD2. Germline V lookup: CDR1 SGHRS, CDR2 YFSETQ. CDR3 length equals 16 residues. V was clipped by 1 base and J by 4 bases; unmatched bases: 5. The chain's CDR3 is CASSLTRTSGRYEQYF. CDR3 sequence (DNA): TGCGCCAGCAGCTTGACCCGGACTAGCGGGAGATACGAGCAGTACTTC.

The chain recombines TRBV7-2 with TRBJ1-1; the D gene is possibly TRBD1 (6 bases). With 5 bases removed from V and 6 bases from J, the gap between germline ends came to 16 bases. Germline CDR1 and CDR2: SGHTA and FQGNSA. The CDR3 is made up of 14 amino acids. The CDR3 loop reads CASSPTGQPAEAFF. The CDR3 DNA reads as TGTGCCAGCAGCCCGACCGGACAGCCAGCTGAAGCTTTCTTT. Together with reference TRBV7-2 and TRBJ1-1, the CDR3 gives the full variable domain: GAGVSQSPSNKVTEKGKDVELRCDPISGHTALYWYRQSLGQGLEFLIYFQGNSAPDKSGLPSDRFSAERTGGSVSTLTIQRTQQEDSAVYLCASSPTGQPAEAFFGQGTRLTVV.

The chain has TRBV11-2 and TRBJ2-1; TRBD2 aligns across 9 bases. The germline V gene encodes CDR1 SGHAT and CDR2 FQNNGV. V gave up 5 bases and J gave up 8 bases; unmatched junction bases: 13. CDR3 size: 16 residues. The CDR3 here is CASSIRLAAFGDEQFF. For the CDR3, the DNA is TGTGCCAGCAGCATCCGACTAGCGGCCTTTGGGGATGAGCAGTTCTTC.

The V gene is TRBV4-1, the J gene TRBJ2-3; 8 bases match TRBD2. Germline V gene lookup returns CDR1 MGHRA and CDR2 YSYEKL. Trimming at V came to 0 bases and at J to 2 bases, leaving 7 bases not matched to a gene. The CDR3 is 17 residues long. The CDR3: CASSQDMAGGATDTQYF. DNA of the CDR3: TGCGCCAGCAGCCAAGATATGGCGGGGGGCGCCACAGATACGCAGTATTTT.

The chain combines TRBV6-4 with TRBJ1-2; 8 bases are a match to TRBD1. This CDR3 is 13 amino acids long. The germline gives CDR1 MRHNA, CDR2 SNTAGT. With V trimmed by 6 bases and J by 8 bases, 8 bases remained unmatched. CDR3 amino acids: CASSPLGQGGYTF. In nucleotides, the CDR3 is TGTGCCAGCAGCCCCCTTGGACAGGGAGGCTACACCTTC.

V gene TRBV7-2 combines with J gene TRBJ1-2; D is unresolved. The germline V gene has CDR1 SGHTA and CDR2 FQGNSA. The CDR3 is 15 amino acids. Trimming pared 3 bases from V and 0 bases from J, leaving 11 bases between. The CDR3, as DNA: TGTGCCAGCAGCTTGCCTGCGGCAACTAACTATGGCTACACCTTC. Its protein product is CASSLPAATNYGYTF.

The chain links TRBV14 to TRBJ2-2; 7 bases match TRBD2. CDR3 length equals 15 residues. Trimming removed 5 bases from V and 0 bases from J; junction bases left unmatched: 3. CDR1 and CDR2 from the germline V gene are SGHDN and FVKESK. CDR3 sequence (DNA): TGTGCCAGCAGCTGGACTAGATCGAACACCGGGGAGCTGTTTTTT. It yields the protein CASSWTRSNTGELFF.

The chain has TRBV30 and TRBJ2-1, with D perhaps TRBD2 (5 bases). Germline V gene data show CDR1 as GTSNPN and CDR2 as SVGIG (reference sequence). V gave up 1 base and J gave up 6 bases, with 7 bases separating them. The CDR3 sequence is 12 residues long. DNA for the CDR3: TGTGCCTGGAGTGCAGGAGGCAATGAGCAGTTCTTC. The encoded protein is CAWSAGGNEQFF.

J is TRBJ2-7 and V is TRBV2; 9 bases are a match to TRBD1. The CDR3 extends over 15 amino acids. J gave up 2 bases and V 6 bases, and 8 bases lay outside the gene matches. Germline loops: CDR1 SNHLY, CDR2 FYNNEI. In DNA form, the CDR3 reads TGTGCCAGCAGCCCCCCGGGACAGGGAGCCTACGAGCAGTACTTC. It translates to CASSPPGQGAYEQYF.

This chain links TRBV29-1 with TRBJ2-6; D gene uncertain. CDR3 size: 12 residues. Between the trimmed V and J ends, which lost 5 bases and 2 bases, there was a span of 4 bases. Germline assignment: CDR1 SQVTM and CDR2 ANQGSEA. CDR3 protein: CSVSAGANVLTF. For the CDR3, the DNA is TGCAGCGTTTCGGCTGGGGCCAACGTCCTGACTTTC.

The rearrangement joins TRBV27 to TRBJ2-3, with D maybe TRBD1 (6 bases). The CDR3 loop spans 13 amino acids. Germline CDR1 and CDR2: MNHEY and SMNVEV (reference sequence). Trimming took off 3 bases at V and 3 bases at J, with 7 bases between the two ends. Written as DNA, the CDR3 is TGTGCCAGCAGTTTCGGACAGACAGATACGCAGTATTTT. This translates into CASSFGQTDTQYF.

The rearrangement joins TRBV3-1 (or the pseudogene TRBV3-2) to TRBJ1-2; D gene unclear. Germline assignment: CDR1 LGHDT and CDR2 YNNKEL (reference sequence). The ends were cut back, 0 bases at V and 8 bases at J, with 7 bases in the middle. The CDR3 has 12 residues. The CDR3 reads CASSQEYSGYTF. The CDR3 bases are TGTGCCAGCAGCCAAGAGTATAGCGGCTACACCTTC.

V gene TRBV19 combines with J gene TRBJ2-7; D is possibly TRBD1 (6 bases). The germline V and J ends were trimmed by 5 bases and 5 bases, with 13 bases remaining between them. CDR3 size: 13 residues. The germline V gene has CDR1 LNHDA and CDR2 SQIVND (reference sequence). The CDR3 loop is CASSYRVADEQYF. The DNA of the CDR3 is TGTGCCAGTAGTTACAGGGTTGCCGACGAGCAGTACTTC.